This TCR beta chain was retrieved from a study of T cell changes during pregnancy in multiple sclerosis. Libraries were prepared by immunoSEQ multiplex PCR; TCRdb keeps only in-frame clonotypes and omits some of them. The data hold tens of thousands of clones, with approximately 92% observed a single time. Germline-derived CDR1 and CDR2 are LNHDA and SQIVND (reference sequence). The J segment lost 9 bases and the V segment lost 10 bases, leaving 3 bases of the junction unmatched. This CDR3 is 13 amino acids long. Sequenced material: peripheral blood. This chain uses TRBV19 with TRBJ2-1, with TRBD2 matching over 16 bases. The receptor was isolated from a female donor with multiple sclerosis, enrolled in a pregnancy study. The DNA for the CDR3 is TGTGCCACCGGGACTAGCGGGAGGGGTGAGCAGTTCTTC. Translating gives CATGTSGRGEQFF.